This TCR beta chain was sequenced during a study of Ad26.COV2.S vaccination and SARS-CoV-2 variants. Trimming stripped 6 bases from V and 7 bases from J, with 7 bases between. The CDR3 covers 10 residues. The germline V gene has CDR1 MDHEN and CDR2 SYDVKM. Libraries were prepared by immunoSEQ multiplex PCR; TCRdb keeps only in-frame clonotypes and omits some of them. The sample contains around 300,000 clones, about 87% of which appear only once. Documented treatment: roughly 19 received Ad26.COV2.S at low or high dose, single or two shots; about 5 received placebo; per-sample allocation not given. At day 63 after the first vaccine or placebo injection, samples were drawn.

This material consisted of peripheral blood, taken in a trial of Ad26.COV2.S vaccine versus placebo. This chain uses TRBV28 with TRBJ2-7; the D gene is possibly TRBD1 (6 bases). The source is a person between 18 and 65 years old who received the Ad26.COV2.S COVID-19 vaccine or a placebo. This CDR3 is CASRQGEQYF. CDR3 coding DNA: TGTGCCAGCAGACAGGGTGAGCAGTACTTC.